The 24 T cell receptor beta chains in this list originate from one sample, sequenced in a study of blood T cells in healthy people across ages. The authors ran a second PCR of about 7 to 12 cycles using a sample-barcoded 5' primer and a J-beta primer mix. TCRdb passed the 5' RACE reads through MiXCR, listing each CDR3 protein once. Of nearly 1 million distinct CDR3 sequences in the sample, approximately 50% were seen once. The sample consisted of blood. The receptors were sampled from a woman in her sixties in good health.

This clonotype showed up just a few times. The chain couples TRBV29-1 to TRBJ1-2; 9 bases agree with TRBD1. In germline, CDR1 is SQVTM, CDR2 ANQGSEA. Trimming at V came to 5 bases and at J to 6 bases, leaving 7 bases not matched to a gene. The CDR3 loop spans 13 amino acids. As DNA, the CDR3 is TGCAGCGTTCGAGACGGGACAGGGAATGGCTACACCTTC. This sequence encodes CSVRDGTGNGYTF.

This chain connects TRBV5-1 to TRBJ2-7, with TRBD2 matching 16 bases. CDR3 length equals 15 residues. V shed 4 bases and J 4 bases; nucleotides not matched to a gene: 2. The germline V gene encodes CDR1 SGHRS and CDR2 YFSETQ. The CDR3 nucleotides are TGCGCCAGCAGCACGGGACTAGCGGGAGGGTACGAGCAGTACTTC. Its translation is CASSTGLAGGYEQYF.

V and J are TRBV20-1 and TRBJ2-5; 7 bases fit TRBD2. CDR3 length: 15 amino acids. Germline trimming cut 0 bases from V and 5 bases from J; bases unmatched to any gene: 9. Germline V CDR1 and CDR2: DFQATT, SNEGSKA (reference sequence). CDR3 nucleotides: TGCAGTGCTAGAGATTATAGACTAGCTAGTGAGACCCAGTACTTC. It codes for CSARDYRLASETQYF.

The chain uses TRBV25-1 and TRBJ2-7; maybe TRBD2 (6 bases). Deletions cut 7 bases from V and 4 bases from J, with 14 bases between. The CDR3 totals 13 residues. Germline V CDR1 and CDR2: MGHDK, SYGVNS. CDR3 residues: CASTWRDSYEQYF. The CDR3 region has the DNA TGTGCCAGCACTTGGAGGGACTCTTACGAGCAGTACTTC.

CDR3 loop: CASSQDLLVSEKLFF. CDR3 in DNA: TGTGCCAGCAGCCAAGACCTATTGGTGTCTGAAAAACTGTTTTTT. The V call is TRBV3-1, the J call TRBJ1-4; no clear D. Trimming removed 0 bases at V and 7 bases at J, with 12 bases between. CDR3 length equals 15 residues. Per the germline V gene, CDR1 is LGHDT and CDR2 is YNNKEL (reference sequence).

This chain uses TRBV7-6 with TRBJ1-2; D is perhaps TRBD1 (6 bases). The CDR3 totals 13 residues. V was trimmed by 4 bases and J by 5 bases, leaving 11 bases between them. Germline V gives CDR1 SGHVS, CDR2 FNYEAQ. The CDR3 reads CASSWGQSYGYTF. For the CDR3, the DNA is TGTGCCAGCAGCTGGGGGCAGTCTTATGGCTACACCTTC.

This clonotype has just a few counts. The CDR3: CASSSVRTAFYEQYF. For the CDR3, the DNA is TGTGCCAGCAGTTCCGTAAGGACTGCATTCTACGAGCAGTACTTC. This chain joins TRBV6-2 or TRBV6-3 and TRBJ2-7; a weak D match, TRBD2 (5 bases). There are 15 residues in the CDR3. V was trimmed by 4 bases and J by 3 bases, leaving 16 bases between them. CDR1 and CDR2 from the germline V gene are MNHEY and SVGEGT.

The rearrangement uses TRBV4-3 and TRBJ2-3; D could derive from TRBD1 or TRBD2 (5 bases each). V dropped 1 base and J dropped 2 bases, with 16 bases sitting between them. The CDR3 spans 17 residues. Germline V gene sequence: CDR1 LGHNA, CDR2 YSLEER. This CDR3 reads CASSQGTRVTTTDTQYF. The CDR3 coding sequence is TGCGCCAGCAGCCAAGGGACCAGGGTGACTACCACAGATACGCAGTATTTT.

V gene TRBV29-1 combines with J gene TRBJ1-2, with D perhaps TRBD1 (6 bases). Trimming cost V 2 bases and J 0 bases, with 22 bases left between them. This CDR3 is built from 18 residues. Germline V gene lookup returns CDR1 SQVTM and CDR2 ANQGSEA. The CDR3 coding sequence is TGCAGCGTTGAATCGTTGACAGGCAGAGCCAAAGCTAACTATGGCTACACCTTC. Amino acid sequence: CSVESLTGRAKANYGYTF.

V and J are TRBV3-1 and TRBJ2-7; D gene unclear. CDR1 LGHDT and CDR2 YNNKEL come from the germline V gene (reference sequence). CDR3 size: 15 residues. V dropped 0 bases and J dropped 0 bases, with 9 bases sitting between them. The CDR3 is CASSQEIADSYEQYF. In DNA, the CDR3 is TGTGCCAGCAGCCAAGAAATCGCGGACTCCTACGAGCAGTACTTC.

The chain's CDR3 is CASSPTKSSEDTQYF. As DNA, the CDR3 is TGTGCCAGCTCACCGACGAAGTCCAGTGAAGATACGCAGTATTTT. The chain is built from TRBV18 and TRBJ2-3; no clear D. The CDR3 runs 15 residues. The V end was cut by 3 bases, the J end by 5 bases, with 15 bases between. CDR1 is KGHSH and CDR2 is LQKENI in the germline V gene.

There are a few counts of this clonotype. This sequence joins TRBV4-1 and TRBJ2-3; tentatively, D is TRBD1 (5 bases). There are 17 residues in the CDR3. V lost 3 bases, J lost 5 bases, and 21 bases lay in between. Germline values: CDR1 MGHRA, CDR2 YSYEKL. CDR3 region: CASSHQGLAERIDTQYF. CDR3 nucleotides: TGCGCCAGCAGCCACCAGGGATTAGCCGAGCGTATAGATACGCAGTATTTT.

For the CDR3, the DNA is TGTGCCAGCAGCCTCGCAACGGGGACACTAGATTATGAGCAGTTCTTC. Translation: CASSLATGTLDYEQFF. The J gene is TRBJ2-1, the V gene TRBV5-5; tentative D call: TRBD1 (6 bases). Trimming removed 4 bases from V and 8 bases from J, with 22 bases in between. Per the germline V gene, CDR1 is SGHKS and CDR2 is YYEKEE (reference sequence). This CDR3 has 16 residues.

V and J are TRBV4-1 and TRBJ2-7; 7 bases are shared with TRBD2. Germline V lookup: CDR1 MGHRA, CDR2 YSYEKL. V lost 4 bases, J lost 2 bases, and 8 bases stayed unmatched. The CDR3 is 15 residues long. CDR3 residues: CASSPGLVRAYEQYF. In DNA, the CDR3 is TGCGCCAGCAGCCCTGGACTAGTCAGGGCCTACGAGCAGTACTTC.

The V gene is TRBV29-1, the J gene TRBJ1-1, with D possibly TRBD1 on 6 matching bases. The CDR3 runs 13 residues. V was cut by 6 bases and J by 6 bases, with 17 bases left in between. Germline V gene sequence: CDR1 SQVTM, CDR2 ANQGSEA. CDR3 sequence (DNA): TGCAGCGTGGCACGGGACATCTATCCTGAAGCTTTCTTT. It codes for CSVARDIYPEAFF. Combining the CDR3 with reference TRBV29-1 and TRBJ1-1 gives the whole variable domain SAVISQKPSRDICQRGTSLTIQCQVDSQVTMMFWYRQQPGQSLTLIATANQGSEATYESGFVIDKFPISRPNLTFSTLTVSNMSPEDSSIYLCSVARDIYPEAFFGQGTRLTVV.

The rearrangement uses TRBV29-1 and TRBJ1-1; D is uncertain. The CDR3 is made up of 11 amino acids. In germline, CDR1 is SQVTM, CDR2 ANQGSEA. V lost 6 bases and J 1 base, leaving 6 bases between the germline ends. The CDR3 region has the DNA TGCAGCGTAAGGGAGAACACTGAAGCTTTCTTT. Protein: CSVRENTEAFF. The full variable domain, with the rest looked up from reference TRBV29-1 and TRBJ1-1, is SAVISQKPSRDICQRGTSLTIQCQVDSQVTMMFWYRQQPGQSLTLIATANQGSEATYESGFVIDKFPISRPNLTFSTLTVSNMSPEDSSIYLCSVRENTEAFFGQGTRLTVV.

This chain uses TRBV11-1 with TRBJ2-6, with D unclear. There are 13 residues in the CDR3. Trimming pared 8 bases from V and 1 base from J, leaving 6 bases between. Germline assignment: CDR1 SGHAT and CDR2 FQDESV (reference sequence). The CDR3 DNA is TGTGCCAGCGGAAAATCTGGGGCCAACGTCCTGACTTTC. Translating it yields CASGKSGANVLTF.

V gene TRBV20-1 combines with J gene TRBJ2-3, with D perhaps matching TRBD2 (6 bases). Germline V gene data show CDR1 as DFQATT and CDR2 as SNEGSKA (reference sequence). V was clipped by 6 bases and J by 1 base, with 17 bases between them. CDR3 length: 15 amino acids. DNA for the CDR3: TGCAGTGCCATCTTGGGTAGCGGTGGCACAGATACGCAGTATTTT. Protein product: CSAILGSGGTDTQYF.

This clonotype has just one count. This chain connects TRBV7-9 to TRBJ2-7; 7 bases align to TRBD1. The end of the DNA fits TRBJ2-4 better, so the J call may be wrong. Germline CDR1 SEHNR, CDR2 FQNEAQ (reference sequence). The CDR3 is 14 residues long. The CDR3 DNA reads TGTGCCAGCAGCTTAGCGCAGGGGGAAAACATTCAGTACTTC. Amino acids: CASSLAQGENIQYF.

This chain joins TRBV28 and TRBJ2-3; D tentatively reads TRBD1 or TRBD2 (6 bases each). The CDR3 is 15 amino acids. Germline CDR1 reads MDHEN; CDR2 reads SYDVKM. Deletions cut 5 bases from V and 5 bases from J, with 17 bases between. This chain's CDR3 is CASSPQSGARDTQYF. The CDR3 coding sequence is TGTGCCAGCAGTCCACAGTCGGGGGCCCGAGATACGCAGTATTTT.

CDR3 bases: TGTGCCAGCAGTTCACGCGTAGCGGGAGTGAATACGCAGTATTTT. Its protein is CASSSRVAGVNTQYF. The rearrangement joins TRBV12-3 or TRBV12-4 to TRBJ2-3; 9 bases match TRBD2. This CDR3 contains 15 residues. V was pared by 4 bases and J by 7 bases, with 9 bases of the junction left unmatched.

This chain connects TRBV7-2 to TRBJ2-7, with 12 positions matching TRBD2. V shed 5 bases, J shed 5 bases, and the junction held 7 bases outside the gene matches. The germline V gene has CDR1 SGHTA and CDR2 FQGNSA. The CDR3 has 15 amino acids. CDR3 protein: CASSPSGRALHEQYF. CDR3 nucleotide sequence: TGTGCCAGCAGCCCTAGCGGGAGGGCCCTCCACGAGCAGTACTTC. The full variable domain, in which reference TRBV7-2 and TRBJ2-7 provide the parts outside the CDR3, is GAGVSQSPSNKVTEKGKDVELRCDPISGHTALYWYRQSLGQGLEFLIYFQGNSAPDKSGLPSDRFSAERTGGSVSTLTIQRTQQEDSAVYLCASSPSGRALHEQYFGPGTRLTVT.

J is TRBJ2-3 and V is TRBV3-1; 11 bases map to TRBD2. Germline CDR1 and CDR2: LGHDT and YNNKEL (reference sequence). The J segment lost 9 bases and the V segment lost 5 bases, leaving 10 bases of the junction unmatched. The length of the CDR3 is 15 residues. DNA for the CDR3: TGTGCCAGCAGCAAGCTAGCGGGAGGATTGGCGACGCAGTATTTT. Translation gives CASSKLAGGLATQYF.

This clonotype has just a few counts. The V call is TRBV7-9, the J call TRBJ1-2; 8 nucleotides line up with TRBD1. Germline assignment: CDR1 SEHNR and CDR2 FQNEAQ (reference sequence). This CDR3 has 15 amino acids. V lost 5 bases, J lost 7 bases, and 12 bases stayed unmatched. The CDR3 DNA reads TGTGCCAGCAGCCCATCGGGACAGGAAACGGGTGGCTACACCTTC. Its protein product is CASSPSGQETGGYTF.